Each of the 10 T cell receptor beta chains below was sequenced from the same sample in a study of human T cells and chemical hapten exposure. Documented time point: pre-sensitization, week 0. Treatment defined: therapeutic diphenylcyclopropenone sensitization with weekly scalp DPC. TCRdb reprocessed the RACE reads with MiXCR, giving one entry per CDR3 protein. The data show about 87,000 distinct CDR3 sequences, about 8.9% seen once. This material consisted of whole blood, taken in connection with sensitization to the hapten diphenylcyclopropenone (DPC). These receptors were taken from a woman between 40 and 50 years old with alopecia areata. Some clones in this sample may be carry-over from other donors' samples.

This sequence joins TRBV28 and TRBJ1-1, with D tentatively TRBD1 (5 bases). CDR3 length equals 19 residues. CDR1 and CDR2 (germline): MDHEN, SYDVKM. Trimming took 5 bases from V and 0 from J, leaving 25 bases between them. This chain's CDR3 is CASSPLIALAWGVNTEAFF. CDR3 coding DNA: TGTGCCAGCAGTCCGCTTATAGCCCTTGCGTGGGGGGTGAACACTGAAGCTTTCTTT. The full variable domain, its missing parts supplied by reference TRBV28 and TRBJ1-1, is DVKVTQSSRYLVKRTGEKVFLECVQDMDHENMFWYRQDPGLGLRLIYFSYDVKMKEKGDIPEGYSVSREKKERFSLILESASTNQTSMYLCASSPLIALAWGVNTEAFFGQGTRLTVV.

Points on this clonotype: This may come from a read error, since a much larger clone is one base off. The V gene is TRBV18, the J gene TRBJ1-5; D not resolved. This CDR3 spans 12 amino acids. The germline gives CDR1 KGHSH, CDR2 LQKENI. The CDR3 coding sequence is TGTTCCAGCTCACCGGGAGATCAGCCCCAGCATTTT. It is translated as CSSSPGDQPQHF.

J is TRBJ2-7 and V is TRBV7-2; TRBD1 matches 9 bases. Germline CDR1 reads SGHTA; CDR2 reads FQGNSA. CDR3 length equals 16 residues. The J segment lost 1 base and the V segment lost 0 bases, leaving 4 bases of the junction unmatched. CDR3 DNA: TGTGCCAGCAGCTTAGCGGGGACAGGGTTTTCCTACGAGCAGTACTTC. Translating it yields CASSLAGTGFSYEQYF.

The DNA of the CDR3 is TGTGCCAGCAGACCGGACAGGACTGAAGCTTTCTTT. Its translation is CASRPDRTEAFF. V is TRBV28 and J is TRBJ1-1; 7 nucleotides line up with TRBD1. The germline gives CDR1 MDHEN, CDR2 SYDVKM. The CDR3 is 12 residues long. The ends lost 6 bases at V and 5 bases at J; junction bases unmatched: 3.

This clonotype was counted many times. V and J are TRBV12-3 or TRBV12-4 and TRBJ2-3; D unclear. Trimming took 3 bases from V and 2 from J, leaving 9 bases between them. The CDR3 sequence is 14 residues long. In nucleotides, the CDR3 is TGTGCCAGCAGTTTGAACAGCAACACAGATACGCAGTATTTT. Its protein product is CASSLNSNTDTQYF.

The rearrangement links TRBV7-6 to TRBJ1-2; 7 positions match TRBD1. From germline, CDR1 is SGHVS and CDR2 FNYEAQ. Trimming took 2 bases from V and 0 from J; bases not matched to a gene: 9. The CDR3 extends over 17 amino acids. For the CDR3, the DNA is TGTGCCAGCAGCTTAAAAGACAGGGAGACAGCTAACTATGGCTACACCTTC. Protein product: CASSLKDRETANYGYTF.

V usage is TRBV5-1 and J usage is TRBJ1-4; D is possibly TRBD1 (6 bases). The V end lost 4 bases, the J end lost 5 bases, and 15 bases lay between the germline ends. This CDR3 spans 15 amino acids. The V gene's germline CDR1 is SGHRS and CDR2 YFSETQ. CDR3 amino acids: CASSATGYENEKLFF. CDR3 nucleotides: TGCGCCAGCAGCGCTACAGGGTATGAGAATGAAAAACTGTTTTTT.

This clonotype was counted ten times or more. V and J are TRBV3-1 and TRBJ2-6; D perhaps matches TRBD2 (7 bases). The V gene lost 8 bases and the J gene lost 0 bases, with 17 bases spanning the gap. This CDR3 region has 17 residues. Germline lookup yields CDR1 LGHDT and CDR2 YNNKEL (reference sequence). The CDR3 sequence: CASRPLRGGSGANVLTF. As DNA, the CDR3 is TGTGCCAGCCGTCCCCTAAGGGGGGGCTCTGGGGCCAACGTCCTGACTTTC. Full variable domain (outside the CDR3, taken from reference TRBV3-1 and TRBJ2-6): DTAVSQTPKYLVTQMGNDKSIKCEQNLGHDTMYWYKQDSKKFLKIMFSYNNKELIINETVPNRFSPKSPDKAHLNLHINSLELGDSAVYFCASRPLRGGSGANVLTFGAGSRLTVL.

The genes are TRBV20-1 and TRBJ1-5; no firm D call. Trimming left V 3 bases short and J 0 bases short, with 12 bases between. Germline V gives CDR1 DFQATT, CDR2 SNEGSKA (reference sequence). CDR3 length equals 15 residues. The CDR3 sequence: CSASSRTNSNQPQHF. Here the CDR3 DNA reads TGCAGTGCTAGTAGCAGAACAAATAGCAATCAGCCCCAGCATTTT.

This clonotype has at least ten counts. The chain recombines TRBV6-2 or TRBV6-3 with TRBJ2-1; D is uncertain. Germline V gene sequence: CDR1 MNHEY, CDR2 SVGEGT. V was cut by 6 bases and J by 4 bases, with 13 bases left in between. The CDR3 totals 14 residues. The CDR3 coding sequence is TGTGCCAGCAGGCACTCTAGGGTGTACAATGAGCAGTTCTTC. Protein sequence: CASRHSRVYNEQFF.